The clone carrying this TCR beta chain occurred many times. What it binds is unknown. TCRdb reanalysed the reads using MiXCR and keeps one entry per CDR3 protein. The table includes roughly 63,000 distinct CDR3 sequences, around 20% detected once. These data belong to a study of lung T cells in sarcoidosis with Löfgren's syndrome. Study details: Löfgren's syndrome patients were the main repertoire analysis focus. The study, taken as a whole, reports: TRAV12-1 and TRBV2 were reportedly most expanded in Löfgren's patients. Multiple Löfgren's syndrome patients reportedly shared TRAV12-1 and TRBV2 CDR3 motifs, suggesting public CD4+ TCRs.

CDR1 is MNHNS, CDR2 SASEGT, per germline. CDR3 size: 11 residues. V shed 6 bases and J shed 6 bases, with 8 bases lying between them. V gene TRBV6-1 combines with J gene TRBJ1-2; D possibly corresponds to TRBD1 (5 bases). Sequencing used CD4+ T cells from PBMCs. The TCR was taken from a human donor with sarcoidosis (Löfgren's syndrome or another form), or a control subject (not recorded which). In DNA, the CDR3 is TGTGCCAGCAGACAAGGGGATGGCTACACCTTC. Translation gives CASRQGDGYTF.